The 2 T cell receptor beta chains given below trace back to one sample, sequenced in a study of PD-1 blockade in classical Hodgkin lymphoma (dated by TCRdb to between 2020 and 2021). The label giving this sample's time point can be read as: cycle 4 day 1 (C4D1), after 6 weeks of nivolumab. Relapse after autologous stem cell transplantation had occurred in all trial patients, and cohorts A, B and C were distinguished by prior brentuximab vedotin exposure. The library was obtained by the immunoSEQ multiplex PCR assay. Here the immuneACCESS table is served through TCRdb, limited to in-frame sequences with V and J called. Missing clones are a known gap in these copies; in checked studies unresolved V genes cover under half, and the rest lacks a known reason. The sample has about 64,000 clones on record, more than 80% of them singletons. The ten largest clonotypes hold 10% of the sample. The material was peripheral blood mononuclear cells (PBMCs), obtained before the fourth cycle of nivolumab. The receptors were sampled from a human donor with classical Hodgkin lymphoma.

The chain is built from TRBV13 and TRBJ2-7, with 8 bases that match TRBD1. The CDR3 is 13 residues long. Germline V lookup: CDR1 PRHDT, CDR2 FYEKMQ (reference sequence). V dropped 5 bases and J dropped 3; count of bases not matched to a gene: 3. CDR3 protein: CASSADRDYEQYF. The CDR3 region has the DNA TGTGCCAGCAGCGCGGACAGGGACTACGAGCAGTACTTC. The full variable domain, in which reference TRBV13 and TRBJ2-7 provide the parts outside the CDR3, is AAGVIQSPRHLIKEKRETATLKCYPIPRHDTVYWYQQGPGQDPQFLISFYEKMQSDKGSIPDRFSAQQFSDYHSELNMSSLELGDSALYFCASSADRDYEQYFGPGTRLTVT.

On this clone: One end of the junction does not line up with germline, which may come from a read error. This rearrangement joins TRBV27 to TRBJ2-4, with a tentative D call TRBD2 (5 bases). This CDR3 has 13 amino acids. Germline-derived CDR1 and CDR2 are MNHEY and SMNVEV (reference sequence). CDR3 amino acids: CATSPPGGNIQYF. CDR3 nucleotides: TGTGCCACCAGTCCCCCAGGAGGAAACATTCAGTACTTC.